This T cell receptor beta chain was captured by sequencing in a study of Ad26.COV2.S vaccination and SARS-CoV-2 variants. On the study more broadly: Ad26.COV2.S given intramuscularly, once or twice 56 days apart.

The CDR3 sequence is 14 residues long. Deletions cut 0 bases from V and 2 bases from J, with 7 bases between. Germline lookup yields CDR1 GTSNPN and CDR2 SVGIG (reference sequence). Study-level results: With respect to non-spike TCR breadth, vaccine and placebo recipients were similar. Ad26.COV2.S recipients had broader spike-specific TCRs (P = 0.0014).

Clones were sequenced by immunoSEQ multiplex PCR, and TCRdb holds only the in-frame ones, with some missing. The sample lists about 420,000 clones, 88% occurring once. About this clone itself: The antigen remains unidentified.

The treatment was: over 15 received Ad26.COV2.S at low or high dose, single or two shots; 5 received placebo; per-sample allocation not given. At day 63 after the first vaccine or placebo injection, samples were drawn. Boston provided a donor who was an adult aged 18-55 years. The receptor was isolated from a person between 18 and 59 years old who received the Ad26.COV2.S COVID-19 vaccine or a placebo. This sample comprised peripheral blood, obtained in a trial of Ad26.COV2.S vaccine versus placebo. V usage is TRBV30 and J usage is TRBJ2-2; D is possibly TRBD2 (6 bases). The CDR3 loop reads CAWSVGGNTGELFF. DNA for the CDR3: TGTGCCTGGAGTGTGGGAGGTAACACCGGGGAGCTGTTTTTT.